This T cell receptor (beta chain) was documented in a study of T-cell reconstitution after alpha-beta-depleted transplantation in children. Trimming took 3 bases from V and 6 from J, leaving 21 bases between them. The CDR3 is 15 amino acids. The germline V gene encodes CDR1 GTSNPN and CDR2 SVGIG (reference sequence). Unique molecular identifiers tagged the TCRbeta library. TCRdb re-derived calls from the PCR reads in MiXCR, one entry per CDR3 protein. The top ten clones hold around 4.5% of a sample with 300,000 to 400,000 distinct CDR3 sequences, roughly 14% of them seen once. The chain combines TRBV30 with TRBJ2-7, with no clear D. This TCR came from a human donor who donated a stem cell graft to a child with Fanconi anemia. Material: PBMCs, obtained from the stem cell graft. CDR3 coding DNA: TGTGCCTGGAGCCCCAAGGAACAGATTTTCGCCGAGCAGTACTTC. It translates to CAWSPKEQIFAEQYF.